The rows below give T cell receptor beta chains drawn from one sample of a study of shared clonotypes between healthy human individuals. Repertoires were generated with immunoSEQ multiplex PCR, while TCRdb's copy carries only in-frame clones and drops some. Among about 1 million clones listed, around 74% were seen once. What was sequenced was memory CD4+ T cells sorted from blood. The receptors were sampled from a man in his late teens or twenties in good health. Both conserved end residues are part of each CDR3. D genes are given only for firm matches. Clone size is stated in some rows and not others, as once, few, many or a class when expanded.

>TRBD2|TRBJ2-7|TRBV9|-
TGTGCCAGCAGCATAGGAGAACTAGCGTATTACGAGCAGTACTTC
CASSIGELAYYEQYF
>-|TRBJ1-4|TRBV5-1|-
TGCGCCAGCAGCTTGGCCTCGGCGGACGGAGAAAAACTGTTTTTT
CASSLASADGEKLFF
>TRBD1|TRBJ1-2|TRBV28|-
TGTGCCAGCAGCCGTAGGACAGGGTCTAGTGGCTACACCTTC
CASSRRTGSSGYTF
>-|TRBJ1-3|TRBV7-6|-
TGTGCCAGCAGCCCCAGCACAGGGAACTCTGGAAACACCATATATTTT
CASSPSTGNSGNTIYF
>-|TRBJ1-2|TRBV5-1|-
TGCGCCAGCAGCTTGGGACAAAGGATAAACTATGGCTACACCTTC
CASSLGQRINYGYTF
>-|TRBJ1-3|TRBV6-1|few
TGTGCCAGCAGTGGGAAGCTACAGGGATCAGGAAACACCATATATTTT
CASSGKLQGSGNTIYF
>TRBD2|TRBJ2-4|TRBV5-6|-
TGTGCCAGCAGCCCCGGGAGGGCGGGGAAGAACATTCAGTACTTC
CASSPGRAGKNIQYF
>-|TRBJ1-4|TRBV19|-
TGTGCCAGTAGTGCCCAGGGATGGACTAATGAAAAACTGTTTTTT
CASSAQGWTNEKLFF
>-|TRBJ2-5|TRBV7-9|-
TGTGCCAGCAGCTTCGGGTACCAAGAGACCCAGTACTTC
CASSFGYQETQYF
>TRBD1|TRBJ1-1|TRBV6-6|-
TGTGCCAGCAGCCAAGGACAGGGGAGGTTGAACACTGAAGCTTTCTTT
CASSQGQGRLNTEAFF
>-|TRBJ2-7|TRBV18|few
TGTGCCAGCTCCGCCGATTGGGGGATGTACGAGCAGTACTTC
CASSADWGMYEQYF
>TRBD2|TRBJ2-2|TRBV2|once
TGTGCCAGCAGTGGAAGGGCGGGAGGCACCGGGGAGCTGTTTTTT
CASSGRAGGTGELFF
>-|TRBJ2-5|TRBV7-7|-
TGTGCTAGCAGCCCCGCTCAGGGAGGAAGGGAGACCCAGTACTTC
CASSPAQGGRETQYF
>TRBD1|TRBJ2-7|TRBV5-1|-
TGCGCCAGCGGTACAGGGGGCAGCCCTCTCGAGCAGTACTTC
CASGTGGSPLEQYF
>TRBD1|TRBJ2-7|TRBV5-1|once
TGCGCCAGCAGCCCCGGGACAGGGGGCACCTACGAGCAGTACTTC
CASSPGTGGTYEQYF
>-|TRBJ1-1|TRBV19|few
TGTGCCAGTAGTAACCTACCGGCTGAAGCTTTCTTT
CASSNLPAEAFF